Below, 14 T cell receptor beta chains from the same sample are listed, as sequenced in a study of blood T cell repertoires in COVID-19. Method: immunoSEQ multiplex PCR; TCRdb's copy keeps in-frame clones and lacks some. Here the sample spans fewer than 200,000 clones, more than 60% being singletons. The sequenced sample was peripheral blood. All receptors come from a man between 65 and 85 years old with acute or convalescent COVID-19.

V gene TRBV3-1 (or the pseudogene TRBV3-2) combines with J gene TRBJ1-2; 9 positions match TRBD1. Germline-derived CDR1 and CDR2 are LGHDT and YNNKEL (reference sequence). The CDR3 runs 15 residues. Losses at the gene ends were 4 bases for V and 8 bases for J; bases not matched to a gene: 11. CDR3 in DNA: TGTGCCAGCAGCCGAGAGACCGGGACAGGGACCGGCTACACCTTC. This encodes CASSRETGTGTGYTF.

For the CDR3, the DNA is TGTGCCAGCAGGGGACAGGTCACCTACGAGCAGTACTTC. This sequence encodes CASRGQVTYEQYF. This chain uses TRBV6-5 with TRBJ2-7; 8 bases align to TRBD1. After removal of 6 bases from V and 2 bases from J, the junction contained 3 bases not matched to a gene. Germline-derived CDR1 and CDR2 are MNHEY and SVGAGI. The CDR3 has 13 residues.

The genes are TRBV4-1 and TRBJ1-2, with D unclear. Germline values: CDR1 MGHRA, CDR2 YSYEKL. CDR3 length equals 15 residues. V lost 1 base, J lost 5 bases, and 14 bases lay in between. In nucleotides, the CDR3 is TGCGCCAGCAGCCAAGTGAGTAAGACATTTTATGGCTACACCTTC. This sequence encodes CASSQVSKTFYGYTF.

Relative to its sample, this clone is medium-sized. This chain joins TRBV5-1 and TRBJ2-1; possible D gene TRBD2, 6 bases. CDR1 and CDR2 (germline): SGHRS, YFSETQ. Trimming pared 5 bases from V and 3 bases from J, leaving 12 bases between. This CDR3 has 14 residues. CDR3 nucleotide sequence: TGCGCCAGCAGGGTGGGGGGAGGCTACAATGAGCAGTTCTTC. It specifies CASRVGGGYNEQFF.

CDR3 coding DNA: TGTGCCAGCAGCGTTACAGTAGAGGGTTACAATGAGCAGTTCTTC. Translation: CASSVTVEGYNEQFF. The chain employs TRBV9 and TRBJ2-1; D is possibly TRBD2 (5 bases). With 2 bases removed from V and 4 bases from J, the gap between germline ends came to 13 bases. The germline V gene has CDR1 SGDLS and CDR2 YYNGEE. This CDR3 has 15 residues. The variable domain in full, completed from reference TRBV9 and TRBJ2-1, reads DSGVTQTPKHLITATGQRVTLRCSPRSGDLSVYWYQQSLDQGLQFLIQYYNGEERAKGNILERFSAQQFPDLHSELNLSSLELGDSALYFCASSVTVEGYNEQFFGPGTRLTVL.

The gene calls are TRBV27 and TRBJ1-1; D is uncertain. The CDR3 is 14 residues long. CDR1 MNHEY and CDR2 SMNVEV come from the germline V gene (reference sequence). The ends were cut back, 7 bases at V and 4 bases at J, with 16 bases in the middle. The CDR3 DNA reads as TGTGCCAGCAAACGAGATTCAGGTCCCACTGAAGCTTTCTTT. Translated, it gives CASKRDSGPTEAFF.

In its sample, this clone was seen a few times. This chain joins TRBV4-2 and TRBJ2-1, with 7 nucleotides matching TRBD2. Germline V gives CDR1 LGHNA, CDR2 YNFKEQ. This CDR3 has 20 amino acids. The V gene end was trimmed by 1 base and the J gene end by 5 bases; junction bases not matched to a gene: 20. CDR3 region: CASSQARGVNSGRRDNEQFF. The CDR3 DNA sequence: TGTGCCAGCAGCCAAGCCCGGGGTGTAAATAGCGGGCGACGAGACAATGAGCAGTTCTTC.

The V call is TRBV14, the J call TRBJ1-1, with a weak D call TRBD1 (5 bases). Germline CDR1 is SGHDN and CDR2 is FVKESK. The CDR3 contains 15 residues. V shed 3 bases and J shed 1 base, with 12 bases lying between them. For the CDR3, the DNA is TGTGCCAGCAGCCACGCAGGGAGGGAGAACACTGAAGCTTTCTTT. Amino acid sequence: CASSHAGRENTEAFF.

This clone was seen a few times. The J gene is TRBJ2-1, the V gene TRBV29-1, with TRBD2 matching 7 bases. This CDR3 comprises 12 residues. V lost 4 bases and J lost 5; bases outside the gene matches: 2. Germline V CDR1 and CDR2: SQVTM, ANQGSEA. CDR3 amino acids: CSVGAGDNEQFF. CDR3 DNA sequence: TGCAGCGTTGGGGCGGGAGACAATGAGCAGTTCTTC.

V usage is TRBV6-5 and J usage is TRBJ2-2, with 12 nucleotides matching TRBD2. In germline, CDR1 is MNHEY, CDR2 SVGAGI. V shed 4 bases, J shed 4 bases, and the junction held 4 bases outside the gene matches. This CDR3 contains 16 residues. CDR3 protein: CASSSSGGAGTGELFF. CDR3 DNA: TGTGCCAGCAGTTCTAGCGGGGGGGCCGGCACCGGGGAGCTGTTTTTT.

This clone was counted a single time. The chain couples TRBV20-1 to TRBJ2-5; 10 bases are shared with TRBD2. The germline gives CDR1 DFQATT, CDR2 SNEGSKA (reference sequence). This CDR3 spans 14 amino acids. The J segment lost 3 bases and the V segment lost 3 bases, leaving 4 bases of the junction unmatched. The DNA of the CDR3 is TGCAGTGCTAGTTCTAGCGGGGGAGAAGAGACCCAGTACTTC. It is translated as CSASSSGGEETQYF.

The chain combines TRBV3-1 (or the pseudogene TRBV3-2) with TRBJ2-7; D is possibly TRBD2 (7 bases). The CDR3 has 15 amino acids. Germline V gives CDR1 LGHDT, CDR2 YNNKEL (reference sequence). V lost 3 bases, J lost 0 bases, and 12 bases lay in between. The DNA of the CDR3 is TGTGCCAGCAGCCAGGGGGGGCATTACTCCTACGAGCAGTACTTC. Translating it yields CASSQGGHYSYEQYF.

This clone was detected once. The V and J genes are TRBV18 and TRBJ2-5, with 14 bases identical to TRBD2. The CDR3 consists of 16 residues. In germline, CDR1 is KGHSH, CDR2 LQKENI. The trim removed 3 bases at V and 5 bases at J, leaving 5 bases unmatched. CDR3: CASSPGLAGAYETQYF. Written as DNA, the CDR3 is TGTGCCAGCTCACCGGGACTAGCGGGAGCATATGAGACCCAGTACTTC.

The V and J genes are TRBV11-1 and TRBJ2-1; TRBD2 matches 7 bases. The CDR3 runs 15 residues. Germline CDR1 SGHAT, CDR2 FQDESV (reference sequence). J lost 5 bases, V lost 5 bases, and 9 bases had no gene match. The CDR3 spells CASSPRLAPNNEQFF. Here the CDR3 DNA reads TGTGCCAGCAGCCCAAGACTAGCCCCCAACAATGAGCAGTTCTTC.